Each of the 29 T cell receptor beta chains below was sequenced from the same sample in a study of STAT3 mutations in large granular lymphocyte leukemia. Study observations and caveats: At least one immunodominant TCR beta clonotype appeared in every T-cell large granular lymphocyte leukemia patient.

The antigens for these receptors are not known. The table came from immunoSEQ multiplex PCR; TCRdb's copy has only in-frame clones and leaves some out. The sample lists about 9,300 clones; more than 75% were seen once. The sequenced sample consisted of peripheral blood mononuclear cells. These receptors were obtained from an elderly man with T-cell large granular lymphocyte leukemia. Some clones in this sample may be carry-over from other donors' samples.

DNA of the CDR3: TGTGCCAGCAGCCCCTCTAGAGGGGCCTACGAGCAGTACTTC. Protein product: CASSPSRGAYEQYF. V usage is TRBV11-2 and J usage is TRBJ2-7; D may match TRBD1 or TRBD2 (5 bases each). The germline V gene has CDR1 SGHAT and CDR2 FQNNGV. The CDR3 sequence is 14 residues long. V gave up 5 bases and J gave up 2 bases, with 13 bases separating them.

The rearrangement uses TRBV7-6 and TRBJ2-7; perhaps TRBD1 as D (5 bases). The CDR3 covers 15 residues. The germline gives CDR1 SGHVS, CDR2 FNYEAQ. V lost 5 bases, J lost 3 bases, and 17 bases lay in between. CDR3 in DNA: TGTGCCAGCAGCCAACGAGACGACAGATTCTACGAGCAGTACTTC. Translating it yields CASSQRDDRFYEQYF.

The V and J genes are TRBV5-6 and TRBJ1-6; D gene uncertain. From germline, CDR1 is SGHDT and CDR2 YYEEEE. The CDR3 sequence is 16 residues long. V was clipped by 3 bases and J by 0 bases, with 10 bases between them. Here the CDR3 reads CASSSREGSYNSPLHF. The CDR3, as DNA: TGTGCCAGCAGCTCCCGGGAGGGCTCCTATAATTCACCCCTCCACTTT.

This chain connects TRBV15 to TRBJ1-2; D might be TRBD1 (5 bases). There are 13 residues in the CDR3. Germline V gene lookup returns CDR1 LNHNV and CDR2 YYDKDF (reference sequence). V was pared by 5 bases and J by 2 bases, with 9 bases between. The CDR3 reads CATSFSGNYGYTF. CDR3 DNA sequence: TGTGCCACCAGCTTCTCAGGGAACTATGGCTACACCTTC.

The chain uses TRBV30 and TRBJ2-2, with 9 bases aligning to TRBD1. With V trimmed by 5 bases and J by 4 bases, 8 bases remained unmatched. The length of the CDR3 is 15 residues. CDR1 and CDR2 (germline): GTSNPN, SVGIG (reference sequence). The CDR3 protein is CAWDSGTGTTGELFF. The DNA of the CDR3 is TGTGCCTGGGACTCCGGGACAGGGACCACCGGGGAGCTGTTTTTT. Variable domain in full (rest from reference TRBV30 and TRBJ2-2): SQTIHQWPATLVQPVGSPLSLECTVEGTSNPNLYWYRQAAGRGLQLLFYSVGIGQISSEVPQNLSASRPQDRQFILSSKKLLLSDSGFYLCAWDSGTGTTGELFFGEGSRLTVL.

The chain recombines TRBV20-1 with TRBJ1-2; D not resolved. CDR3 size: 11 residues. Per the germline V gene, CDR1 is DFQATT and CDR2 is SNEGSKA (reference sequence). Deletions cut 3 bases from V and 2 bases from J, with 4 bases between. CDR3 in amino acids: CSARENYGYTF. The CDR3 DNA sequence: TGCAGTGCTAGGGAAAACTATGGCTACACCTTC.

This chain uses TRBV7-2 with TRBJ1-5, with D perhaps TRBD1 (6 bases). The ends were cut back, 5 bases at V and 6 bases at J, with 11 bases in the middle. The CDR3 has 13 amino acids. Germline CDR1 is SGHTA and CDR2 is FQGNSA. The CDR3 region is CASSAGEFQPQHF. DNA of the CDR3: TGTGCCAGCAGCGCAGGGGAGTTTCAGCCCCAGCATTTT.

The rearrangement uses TRBV30 and TRBJ1-5; the D is unclear. This CDR3 contains 13 residues. The germline CDR1 and CDR2 sequences are GTSNPN and SVGIG (reference sequence). Trimming shortened V by 0 bases and J by 5 bases, and 8 bases separated the two germline ends. DNA of the CDR3: TGTGCCTGGAGTGTAGGGTTGGATCAGCCCCAGCATTTT. This gives the protein CAWSVGLDQPQHF.

J is TRBJ2-7 and V is TRBV11-3; no clear D. The V end was cut by 1 base, the J end by 6 bases, with 10 bases between. CDR1 and CDR2 (germline): SGHNT, YENEEA. The CDR3 covers 13 residues. The CDR3 sequence: CASSLGDTREQYF. In DNA, the CDR3 is TGTGCCAGCAGCTTAGGGGATACCCGCGAGCAGTACTTC.

This sequence joins TRBV18 and TRBJ1-5; possibly TRBD1 for D (5 bases). Germline CDR1 and CDR2: KGHSH and LQKENI. This CDR3 spans 14 amino acids. Trimming cost V 2 bases and J 7 bases, with 12 bases left between them. The CDR3 here is CASSPGGGNQPQHF. For the CDR3, the DNA is TGTGCCAGCTCACCAGGTGGGGGTAACCAGCCCCAGCATTTT.

J is TRBJ1-3 and V is TRBV7-9; no firm D call. The V gene lost 4 bases and the J gene lost 3 bases, with 7 bases spanning the gap. Germline assignment: CDR1 SEHNR and CDR2 FQNEAQ (reference sequence). There are 13 residues in the CDR3. This chain's CDR3 is CASSSLLGNTIYF. In DNA, the CDR3 is TGTGCCAGCAGCTCCTTACTTGGAAACACCATATATTTT.

This clone occurred once. The rearrangement links TRBV7-9 to TRBJ2-1; D not certain. The V end was cut by 3 bases, the J end by 0 bases, with 9 bases between. Germline values: CDR1 SEHNR, CDR2 FQNEAQ (reference sequence). This CDR3 comprises 15 residues. CDR3 sequence (DNA): TGTGCCAGCAGCTTTATGGCCAGCTCCTACAATGAGCAGTTCTTC. Amino acid sequence: CASSFMASSYNEQFF. Supplemented by reference TRBV7-9 and TRBJ2-1, the full variable domain reads DTGVSQNPRHKITKRGQNVTFRCDPISEHNRLYWYRQTLGQGPEFLTYFQNEAQLEKSRLLSDRFSAERPKGSFSTLEIQRTEQGDSAMYLCASSFMASSYNEQFFGPGTRLTVL.

The V and J genes are TRBV7-2 and TRBJ1-2; D not certain. The CDR3 has 14 amino acids. V was clipped by 5 bases and J by 1 base, with 11 bases between them. Germline V CDR1 and CDR2: SGHTA, FQGNSA. CDR3 nucleotides: TGTGCCAGCAGCCCAGACCGGAGTAACTATGGCTACACCTTC. Its translation: CASSPDRSNYGYTF.

This clone is a singleton in its sample. The chain employs TRBV4-1 and TRBJ1-5; the match to TRBD1 covers 7 bases. J gave up 6 bases and V 0 bases, and 14 bases lay outside the gene matches. CDR3 length equals 18 residues. CDR1 is MGHRA, CDR2 YSYEKL, per germline. The CDR3 coding sequence is TGCGCCAGCAGCCAAGATCACCGGGTTGGGAGGGGGCGTCAGCCCCAGCATTTT. Translated, it gives CASSQDHRVGRGRQPQHF.

The V and J genes are TRBV30 and TRBJ2-3, with TRBD2 matching over 11 bases. The length of the CDR3 is 13 residues. J was trimmed by 7 bases and V by 7 bases; bases with no gene match: 7. Germline loops: CDR1 GTSNPN, CDR2 SVGIG (reference sequence). CDR3 coding DNA: TGTGCCTTACTTAGCGGGGGGGCAAATACGCAGTATTTT. Its translation: CALLSGGANTQYF.

V usage is TRBV23-1 and J usage is TRBJ2-7, with a weak D call TRBD1 (6 bases). TRBV23-1 is noted as an ORF with a role that remains uncertain. The CDR3 consists of 18 residues. Trimming cost V 2 bases and J 7 bases, with 27 bases left between them. The CDR3 spells CASSQIWGSGEPSREQYF. CDR3 in DNA: TGCGCCAGCAGTCAAATTTGGGGTTCAGGGGAACCCTCTCGGGAGCAGTACTTC.

The chain uses TRBV29-1 and TRBJ2-3, with 7 bases that match TRBD1. Trimming removed 3 bases from V and 0 bases from J; junction bases left unmatched: 9. Germline loops: CDR1 SQVTM, CDR2 ANQGSEA. The CDR3 consists of 16 residues. The CDR3 DNA reads TGCAGCGTTGATGGGGCAGGGGGTTTAAGCACAGATACGCAGTATTTT. It codes for CSVDGAGGLSTDTQYF.

This chain joins TRBV19 and TRBJ1-2; no clear D. The CDR3 spans 14 residues. Germline-derived CDR1 and CDR2 are LNHDA and SQIVND (reference sequence). The V end lost 7 bases, the J end lost 5 bases, and 17 bases lay between the germline ends. The CDR3 region is CASTSPGGDYGYTF. As DNA, the CDR3 is TGTGCCAGTACCAGTCCAGGCGGGGATTATGGCTACACCTTC.

This clone has only one observation. The CDR3 protein is CASSLAPRGNNYGYTF. The DNA of the CDR3 is TGTGCCAGCAGCTTAGCGCCGCGTGGGAATAACTATGGCTACACCTTC. V and J are TRBV7-2 and TRBJ1-2; D call uncertain. V gave up 0 bases and J gave up 1 base, with 12 bases separating them. The CDR3 is 16 residues long. Germline V gene sequence: CDR1 SGHTA, CDR2 FQGNSA.

The chain couples TRBV19 to TRBJ2-5, with TRBD1 matching 10 bases. CDR1 is LNHDA, CDR2 SQIVND, per germline (reference sequence). CDR3 size: 13 residues. Trimming removed 8 bases from V and 5 bases from J; junction bases left unmatched: 5. CDR3 DNA sequence: TGTGCCAGTTCCGACAGGGGGCACGAGACCCAGTACTTC. Amino acid sequence: CASSDRGHETQYF.

This clone has a handful of counts. The junction and the germline gene differ at one end; a read error may be behind it. V usage is TRBV9 and J usage is TRBJ1-6; 9 nucleotides match TRBD1. Germline assignment: CDR1 SGDLS and CDR2 YYNGEE. This CDR3 has 13 residues. The CDR3 here is CDSPLGQGSPLHF. The CDR3 DNA sequence: TGTGACAGCCCCCTGGGACAGGGCTCACCCCTCCACTTT.

This chain uses TRBV18 with TRBJ1-1, with D tentatively TRBD1 (5 bases). Trimming removed 6 bases at V and 3 bases at J, with 14 bases between. Germline assignment: CDR1 KGHSH and CDR2 LQKENI. CDR3 length: 14 residues. CDR3 DNA: TGTGCCAGCTCCCAAGGGACGGGAGACACTGAAGCTTTCTTT. Residues: CASSQGTGDTEAFF.

This chain uses TRBV6-1 with TRBJ1-5, with D hard to call. The CDR3 is 11 amino acids. Germline CDR1 is MNHNS and CDR2 is SASEGT. Trimming pared 2 bases from V and 4 bases from J, leaving 0 bases between. The CDR3 DNA follows: TGTGCCAGCAGTGAAAATCAGCCCCAGCATTTT. Its protein is CASSENQPQHF.

The J gene is TRBJ2-7, the V gene TRBV5-1; 12 bases are a match to TRBD2. In germline, CDR1 is SGHRS, CDR2 YFSETQ. V lost 6 bases and J lost 3; bases outside the gene matches: 4. The CDR3 totals 14 residues. The CDR3, as DNA: TGCGCCAGCACCCCGGGACTAGCGGGCTACGAGCAGTACTTC. This encodes CASTPGLAGYEQYF.

In this sample, this clone turned up a few times. This sequence joins TRBV2 and TRBJ1-2; D is perhaps TRBD1 (6 bases). Trimming cost V 2 bases and J 6 bases, with 10 bases left between them. Germline lookup yields CDR1 SNHLY and CDR2 FYNNEI. This CDR3 comprises 13 residues. The CDR3 protein is CASSENRDNGYTF. The CDR3 bases are TGTGCCAGCAGTGAAAACAGGGACAATGGCTACACCTTC.

This rearrangement joins TRBV5-1 to TRBJ1-4; perhaps TRBD1 as D (6 bases). V was trimmed by 0 bases and J by 0 bases, leaving 6 bases between them. Germline CDR1 is SGHRS and CDR2 is YFSETQ. CDR3 size: 15 residues. The CDR3 nucleotides are TGCGCCAGCAGCTTGGGGACAGCAACTAATGAAAAACTGTTTTTT. Protein sequence: CASSLGTATNEKLFF.

The chain has TRBV23-1 and TRBJ2-7, with TRBD1 identical over 9 bases. TRBV23-1 belongs to the ORF category, with a function that is uncertain. V was pared by 3 bases and J by 2 bases, with 8 bases of the junction left unmatched. The CDR3 is made up of 16 amino acids. CDR3 loop: CASSHSDRGNPYEQYF. CDR3 sequence (DNA): TGCGCCAGCAGTCACTCCGACAGGGGGAATCCCTACGAGCAGTACTTC.

The chain joins TRBV5-1 to TRBJ2-1, with 9 bases lining up with TRBD2. CDR1 is SGHRS, CDR2 YFSETQ, per germline. The CDR3 runs to 16 residues. The ends lost 5 bases at V and 1 base at J; junction bases unmatched: 7. CDR3 loop: CASRPLAGASYNEQFF. The CDR3 region has the DNA TGCGCCAGCAGACCACTAGCGGGCGCTTCCTACAATGAGCAGTTCTTC.

CDR3 sequence reads: CASSSQGRGATNEKLFF. In nucleotides, the CDR3 is TGCGCCAGCAGCTCCCAGGGTAGAGGGGCAACTAATGAAAAACTGTTTTTT. The chain recombines TRBV4-3 with TRBJ1-4; the D gene is possibly TRBD1 (5 bases). Germline lookup yields CDR1 LGHNA and CDR2 YSLEER. Deletions cut 5 bases from V and 0 bases from J, with 16 bases between. The CDR3 covers 17 residues.